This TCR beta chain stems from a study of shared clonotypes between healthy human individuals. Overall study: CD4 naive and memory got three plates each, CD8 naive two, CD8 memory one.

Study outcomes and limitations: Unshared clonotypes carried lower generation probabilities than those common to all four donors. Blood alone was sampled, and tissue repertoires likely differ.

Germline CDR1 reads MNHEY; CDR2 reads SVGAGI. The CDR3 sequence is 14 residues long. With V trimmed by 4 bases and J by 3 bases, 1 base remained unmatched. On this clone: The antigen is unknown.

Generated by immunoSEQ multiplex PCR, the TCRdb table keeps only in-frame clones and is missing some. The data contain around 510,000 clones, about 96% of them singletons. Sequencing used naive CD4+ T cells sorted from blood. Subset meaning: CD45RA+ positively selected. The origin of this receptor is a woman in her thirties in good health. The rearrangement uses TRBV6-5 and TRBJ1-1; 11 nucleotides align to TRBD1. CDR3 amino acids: CASSLGQGDTEAFF. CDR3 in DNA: TGTGCCAGCAGTTTGGGACAGGGGGACACTGAAGCTTTCTTT.